This T cell receptor beta chain comes out of a study of blood T cell repertoires in COVID-19. Background on the study: Samples representing acute and convalescent COVID-19 were sourced from the United States, Italy and Spain. From T cells, B-cell-depleted T cells, or PBMCs came the material, which was cDNA or gDNA.

Original processing notes: From reference gene primer amplification, estimates of nucleated cell counts were derived. Using immunoSEQ multiplex PCR, the repertoire was profiled, and TCRdb retains in-frame clones only, with some absent. That table is the source of V, J and clone size, and D and trimming were worked out from the DNA. Of about 390,000 clones in the sample, roughly 86% were seen once. The germline V and J ends were trimmed by 4 bases and 8 bases, with 18 bases remaining between them. The length of the CDR3 is 15 residues. Germline V lookup: CDR1 SGHRS, CDR2 YFSETQ. The chain couples TRBV5-1 to TRBJ1-4, with TRBD1 as a possible D gene (5 bases). The sequence derives from a woman aged 55-70 years with COVID-19, enrolled during active disease. The sequencing input was peripheral blood. This CDR3 reads CASSNPGGGKEKLFF. In nucleotides, the CDR3 is TGCGCCAGCAGCAACCCCGGGGGAGGAAAGGAAAAACTGTTTTTT.